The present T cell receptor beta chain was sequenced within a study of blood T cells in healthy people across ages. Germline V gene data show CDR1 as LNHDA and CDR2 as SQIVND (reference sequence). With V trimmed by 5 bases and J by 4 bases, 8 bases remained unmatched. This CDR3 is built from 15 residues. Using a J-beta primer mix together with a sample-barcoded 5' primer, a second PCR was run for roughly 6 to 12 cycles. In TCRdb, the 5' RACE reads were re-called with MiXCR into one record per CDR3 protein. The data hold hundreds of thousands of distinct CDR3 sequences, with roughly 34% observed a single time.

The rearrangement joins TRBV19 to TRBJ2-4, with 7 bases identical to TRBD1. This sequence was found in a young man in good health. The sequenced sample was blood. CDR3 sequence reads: CASSPRQGKKNIQYF. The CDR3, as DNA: TGTGCCAGTAGTCCCCGACAGGGCAAGAAAAACATTCAGTACTTC.